One sample yielded the 28 T cell receptor beta chains listed below, sequenced in a study of regulatory T cells in long-lasting Graves disease. Time point here: persistent/refractory GD, antithyroid drugs over 5 years with positive TRAb. Making the TCR library involved RNA that had been extracted from PBMCs. According to the study, TCR beta libraries were built with iRepertoire HTBI primers and CDR3-region Arm-PCR. One entry per CDR3 protein results from TCRdb running MiXCR on the multiplex PCR reads. Counted here are 700,000 or so distinct CDR3 sequences, around 30% occurring once; the ten biggest clones make up roughly 46%. The specimen comprised peripheral blood mononuclear cells (PBMCs), sampled when the disease was refractory, from a patient treated with antithyroid drugs. The receptor set was obtained from a female donor with Graves disease.

This clonotype has just a few counts. The chain is built from TRBV5-1 and TRBJ2-7; TRBD1 agrees at 7 bases. This CDR3 comprises 15 residues. Germline CDR1 reads SGHRS; CDR2 reads YFSETQ. Losses at the gene ends were 4 bases for V and 2 bases for J; bases not matched to a gene: 9. The CDR3, as DNA: TGCGCCAGCAGCCGACAGGGAATGGGTGCCTACGAGCAGTACTTC. Amino acid sequence: CASSRQGMGAYEQYF.

The J gene is TRBJ1-5, the V gene TRBV3-1, with no clear D. Germline V CDR1 and CDR2: LGHDT, YNNKEL (reference sequence). This CDR3 spans 13 amino acids. Deletions cut 0 bases from V and 5 bases from J, with 5 bases between. The CDR3 DNA reads TGTGCCAGCAGCCAAGATCAGGATCAGCCCCAGCATTTT. It specifies CASSQDQDQPQHF.

J is TRBJ2-7 and V is TRBV15; 8 bases are shared with TRBD1. With 0 bases clipped from V and 3 bases from J, the junction kept 7 bases outside the gene matches. Germline CDR1 reads LNHNV; CDR2 reads YYDKDF (reference sequence). The CDR3 has 16 amino acids. The CDR3 DNA reads TGTGCCACCAGCAGAGATAGGTCAGGGGGCGTCTACGAGCAGTACTTC. Its protein product is CATSRDRSGGVYEQYF.

A few counts support this clonotype. This CDR3 reads CASSFRRDPSYEQYF. The CDR3 region has the DNA TGTGCCAGCAGCTTTCGGCGAGATCCTTCCTACGAGCAGTACTTC. V usage is TRBV7-7 and J usage is TRBJ2-7; D unclear. CDR1 and CDR2 from the germline V gene are SSHAT and FNYEAQ (reference sequence). Trimming pared 3 bases from V and 1 base from J, leaving 13 bases between. The CDR3 contains 15 residues. The variable domain in full, with the rest retrieved from reference TRBV7-7 and TRBJ2-7, is GAGVSQSPRYKVTKRGQDVTLRCDPISSHATLYWYQQALGQGPEFLTYFNYEAQPDKSGLPSDRFSAERPEGSISTLTIQRTEQRDSAMYRCASSFRRDPSYEQYFGPGTRLTVT.

This clonotype was seen at least ten times. The chain is built from TRBV12-3 or TRBV12-4 and TRBJ2-2; D unclear. V shed 6 bases and J shed 8 bases, with 7 bases lying between them. This CDR3 is 11 amino acids long. The CDR3 nucleotides are TGTGCCAGCAGCTTACGGGGGGAGCTGTTTTTT. It translates to CASSLRGELFF.

The gene calls are TRBV5-1 and TRBJ2-1, with D tentatively TRBD1 or TRBD2 (6 bases each). The CDR3 length is 11 residues. V lost 4 bases, J lost 11 bases, and 10 bases lay in between. The germline V gene encodes CDR1 SGHRS and CDR2 YFSETQ. CDR3 sequence reads: CASSKGGKQFF. In DNA, the CDR3 is TGCGCCAGCAGCAAGGGGGGTAAGCAGTTCTTC.

This clonotype has more than one count but fewer than ten. The chain couples TRBV12-3 or TRBV12-4 to TRBJ2-5, with 9 bases fitting TRBD1. V lost 6 bases, J lost 2 bases, and 7 bases stayed unmatched. The CDR3 is 15 residues long. Here the CDR3 DNA reads TGTGCCAGCAGAAGGGGGACAGGGATTCAAGAGACCCAGTACTTC. Its protein product is CASRRGTGIQETQYF.

This clonotype occurred a few times. The rearrangement joins TRBV6-1 to TRBJ1-1, with a weak D call TRBD1 (6 bases). This CDR3 has 15 amino acids. Germline-derived CDR1 and CDR2 are MNHNS and SASEGT. V lost 6 bases to trimming and J lost 6 bases, with 20 bases between them. The CDR3 protein is CASRRTTGSLAEAFF. In nucleotides, the CDR3 is TGTGCCAGCAGGCGAACTACAGGGTCCCTCGCTGAAGCTTTCTTT.

This clonotype was recorded at least ten times. J is TRBJ2-5 and V is TRBV28, with 9 bases fitting TRBD2. CDR1 and CDR2 from the germline V gene are MDHEN and SYDVKM. This CDR3 region has 14 residues. V shed 5 bases, J shed 5 bases, and the junction held 6 bases outside the gene matches. CDR3 in amino acids: CASSLWTSVETQYF. The CDR3 bases are TGTGCCAGCAGTCTCTGGACTAGCGTGGAGACCCAGTACTTC.

The table lists this clonotype with a few counts. The CDR3 bases are TGTGCCAGCAGTGAGGGGGGGTATGATGGCAATCAGCCCCAGCATTTT. This gives the protein CASSEGGYDGNQPQHF. This chain links TRBV6-1 with TRBJ1-5; D is perhaps TRBD1 (5 bases). Deletions cut 3 bases from V and 2 bases from J, with 14 bases between. Looked up from germline, CDR1 is MNHNS and CDR2 is SASEGT. This CDR3 region has 16 residues.

V is TRBV9 and J is TRBJ1-4, with D unresolved. The ends were cut back, 0 bases at V and 0 bases at J, with 9 bases in the middle. The CDR3 is made up of 16 amino acids. Germline V CDR1 and CDR2: SGDLS, YYNGEE. As DNA, the CDR3 is TGTGCCAGCAGCGTAGCCCCGTTTTCAACTAATGAAAAACTGTTTTTT. Amino acid sequence: CASSVAPFSTNEKLFF.

This clonotype was detected many times. The chain recombines TRBV20-1 with TRBJ1-5, with 7 nucleotides matching TRBD1. CDR3 size: 16 residues. V was clipped by 1 base and J by 6 bases; unmatched bases: 12. Germline V gene sequence: CDR1 DFQATT, CDR2 SNEGSKA (reference sequence). The CDR3 loop reads CSARASRDRVSQPQHF. CDR3 DNA: TGCAGTGCTAGAGCATCCCGGGACAGAGTTAGTCAGCCCCAGCATTTT.

The rearrangement joins TRBV20-1 to TRBJ2-7; D gene unclear. This CDR3 has 12 amino acids. Per the germline V gene, CDR1 is DFQATT and CDR2 is SNEGSKA (reference sequence). V was cut by 1 base and J by 2 bases, with 6 bases left in between. CDR3 region: CSARGYTYEQYF. The DNA of the CDR3 is TGCAGTGCTAGAGGCTACACCTACGAGCAGTACTTC.

This clonotype appeared many times. The chain combines TRBV6-5 with TRBJ1-2, with TRBD1 as a possible D gene (6 bases). Deletions cut 3 bases from V and 2 bases from J, with 16 bases between. CDR1 and CDR2 (germline): MNHEY, SVGAGI. The CDR3 loop spans 16 amino acids. The CDR3 DNA is TGTGCCAGCAGTTATGAGGGGACACGCCAGAACTATGGCTACACCTTC. This sequence encodes CASSYEGTRQNYGYTF.

The V and J genes are TRBV10-3 and TRBJ1-1; maybe TRBD1 (5 bases). The germline CDR1 and CDR2 sequences are ENHRY and SYGVKD. V was pared by 0 bases and J by 3 bases, with 8 bases between. This CDR3 is 14 amino acids long. CDR3 amino acids: CAISESLGDTEAFF. The CDR3 coding sequence is TGTGCCATCAGTGAGTCGTTAGGGGACACTGAAGCTTTCTTT.

This clonotype occurred many times. The J gene is TRBJ1-2, the V gene TRBV27, with 10 bases fitting TRBD1. Per the germline V gene, CDR1 is MNHEY and CDR2 is SMNVEV (reference sequence). This CDR3 comprises 15 residues. Trimming removed 6 bases from V and 4 bases from J; junction bases left unmatched: 8. The CDR3 nucleotides read TGTGCCAGCAGGACTCGGGACAGGGGTGGCTATGGCTACACCTTC. As protein: CASRTRDRGGYGYTF.

This clonotype was recorded many times. The chain employs TRBV28 and TRBJ2-7; 8 bases are shared with TRBD1. The CDR3 is 14 amino acids. Trimming cost V 4 bases and J 2 bases; bases outside gene matches: 4. Germline V gene data show CDR1 as MDHEN and CDR2 as SYDVKM. Here the CDR3 reads CASSSGQDPYEQYF. The DNA for the CDR3 is TGTGCCAGCAGTTCGGGACAGGACCCCTACGAGCAGTACTTC.

V usage is TRBV6-1 and J usage is TRBJ2-3; 7 bases map to TRBD2. V dropped 1 base and J dropped 5; count of bases not matched to a gene: 12. The CDR3 has 17 amino acids. Germline V gene lookup returns CDR1 MNHNS and CDR2 SASEGT. The CDR3 DNA reads as TGTGCCAGCAGTGAAGGTGGCGGGAGCGGGATTATAGATACGCAGTATTTT. It translates to CASSEGGGSGIIDTQYF.

This chain joins TRBV27 and TRBJ1-2; no reliable D call. Trimming took 2 bases from V and 5 from J, leaving 9 bases between them. The CDR3 runs to 13 residues. Germline V CDR1 and CDR2: MNHEY, SMNVEV (reference sequence). The CDR3 DNA reads as TGTGCCAGCAGTTTAGGGAACCGGTATGGCTACACCTTC. Translated, it gives CASSLGNRYGYTF.

The chain recombines TRBV6-2 or TRBV6-3 with TRBJ1-4; D might be TRBD1 (5 bases). The V and J ends lost 8 bases and 7 bases respectively, with 8 bases between them. The CDR3 totals 11 residues. Germline V gene lookup returns CDR1 MNHEY and CDR2 SVGEGT. The CDR3 sequence is CASGDFEKLFF. CDR3 nucleotide sequence: TGTGCCAGCGGGGACTTTGAAAAACTGTTTTTT.

A word on this clonotype: One base away lies a much larger clone, so this may be a sequencing read error. The chain links TRBV2 to TRBJ1-1; tentative D call: TRBD1 (6 bases). The CDR3 is 15 residues long. The germline CDR1 and CDR2 sequences are SNHLY and FYNNEI. The CDR3 sequence is CAGSELGQLNTEAFF. For the CDR3, the DNA is TGTGCCGGCAGTGAATTGGGACAACTGAACACTGAAGCTTTCTTT.

The chain uses TRBV6-5 and TRBJ1-5; the match to TRBD1 covers 8 bases. The CDR3 consists of 17 residues. The germline gives CDR1 MNHEY, CDR2 SVGAGI. The trim removed 0 bases at V and 0 bases at J, leaving 4 bases unmatched. DNA for the CDR3: TGTGCCAGCAGTTACTCTTCAGGGGGCGATAGCAATCAGCCCCAGCATTTT. Protein product: CASSYSSGGDSNQPQHF.

A few counts support this clonotype. A read error is likely, as this CDR3 ends without the conserved phenylalanine or tryptophan. This CDR3 is CASSPLGWGGNTEAFS. The CDR3 nucleotides are TGTGCCAGCAGTCCTTTAGGGTGGGGGGGAAACACTGAAGCTTTCTCT. The chain couples TRBV27 to TRBJ1-1; D might be TRBD1 (5 bases). The ends were cut back, 5 bases at V and 2 bases at J, with 18 bases in the middle. The CDR3 is 16 amino acids. Germline values: CDR1 MNHEY, CDR2 SMNVEV (reference sequence).

The chain joins TRBV27 to TRBJ1-5, with D perhaps matching TRBD1 (6 bases). The CDR3 loop spans 12 amino acids. The V gene's germline CDR1 is MNHEY and CDR2 SMNVEV (reference sequence). Trimming removed 5 bases from V and 12 bases from J, with 14 bases in between. CDR3 bases: TGTGCCAGCAGTCCACAGGGTTTGAGCCAGCATTTT. This codes for CASSPQGLSQHF.

This rearrangement joins TRBV20-1 to TRBJ2-1, with 10 bases fitting TRBD2. Per germline, CDR1 DFQATT and CDR2 SNEGSKA (reference sequence). V dropped 6 bases and J dropped 6; count of bases not matched to a gene: 11. This CDR3 comprises 15 residues. The CDR3 sequence: CSALTPSGRINEQFF. DNA of the CDR3: TGCAGTGCGCTAACCCCTAGCGGGAGAATCAATGAGCAGTTCTTC.

The rearrangement uses TRBV20-1 and TRBJ2-5, with a tentative D call TRBD2 (6 bases). The CDR3 covers 14 residues. Trimming pared 6 bases from V and 6 bases from J, leaving 20 bases between. Germline V CDR1 and CDR2: DFQATT, SNEGSKA (reference sequence). The CDR3 region is CSAGPGEEAQTQYF. CDR3 in DNA: TGCAGTGCGGGTCCGGGAGAGGAGGCTCAGACCCAGTACTTC.

There are a few counts of this clonotype. This chain uses TRBV5-1 with TRBJ2-7; D remains ambiguous. Germline-derived CDR1 and CDR2 are SGHRS and YFSETQ. This CDR3 contains 14 residues. The ends were cut back, 5 bases at V and 3 bases at J, with 15 bases in the middle. CDR3 bases: TGCGCCAGCAGGGAAGGAGCGCTCGACTACGAGCAGTACTTC. It translates to CASREGALDYEQYF.

The J gene is TRBJ2-7, the V gene TRBV18; weak D call: TRBD1 (8 bases). Germline CDR1 KGHSH, CDR2 LQKENI. V was shortened by 4 bases and J by 2 bases, with 15 bases between the two germline ends. This CDR3 comprises 15 residues. CDR3 loop: CASSQQGGTPYEQYF. The CDR3 coding sequence is TGTGCCAGCTCACAACAGGGGGGGACGCCCTACGAGCAGTACTTC.